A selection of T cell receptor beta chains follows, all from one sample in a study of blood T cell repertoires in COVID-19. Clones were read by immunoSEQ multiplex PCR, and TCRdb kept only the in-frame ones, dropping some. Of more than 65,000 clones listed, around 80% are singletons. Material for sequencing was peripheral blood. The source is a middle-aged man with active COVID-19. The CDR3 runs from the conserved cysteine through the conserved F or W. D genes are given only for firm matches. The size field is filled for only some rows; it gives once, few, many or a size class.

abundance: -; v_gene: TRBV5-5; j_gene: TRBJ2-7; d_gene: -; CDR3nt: TGTGCCAGCAGCCCCTCCGGGACACTTTTCTACGAGCAGTACTTC; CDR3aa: CASSPSGTLFYEQYF
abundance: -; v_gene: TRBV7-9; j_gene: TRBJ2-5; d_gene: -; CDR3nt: TGTGCCAGCAGCTTAGACAGCCAAGAGACCCAGTACTTC; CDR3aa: CASSLDSQETQYF
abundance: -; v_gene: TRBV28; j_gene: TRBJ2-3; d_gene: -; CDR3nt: TGTGCCAGCAGTTTACGGACAGATACGCAGTATTTT; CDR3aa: CASSLRTDTQYF
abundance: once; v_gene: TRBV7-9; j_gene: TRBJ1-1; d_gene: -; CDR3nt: TGTGCCAGCAGCCTCATGGGGGAGGCAGATGAAGCTTTCTTT; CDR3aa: CASSLMGEADEAFF
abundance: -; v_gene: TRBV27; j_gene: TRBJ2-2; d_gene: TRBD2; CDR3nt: TGTGCCAGCAGTTCCCCGACTAGCGGAACCGGGGAGCTGTTTTTT; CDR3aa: CASSSPTSGTGELFF
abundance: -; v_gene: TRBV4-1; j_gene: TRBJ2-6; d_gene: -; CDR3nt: TGCGCCAGCAGCCAACCGGGTCGAACGGCCAACGTCCTGACTTTC; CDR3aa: CASSQPGRTANVLTF
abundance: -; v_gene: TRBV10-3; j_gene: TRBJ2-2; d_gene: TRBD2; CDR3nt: TGTGCCATCAGTGTTGGTAGCGGGAAGAACACCGGGGAGCTGTTTTTT; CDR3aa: CAISVGSGKNTGELFF
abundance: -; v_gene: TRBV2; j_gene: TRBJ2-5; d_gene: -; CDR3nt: TGTGCCAGCAGTGACGCTAGCTTCCAAGAGACCCAGTACTTC; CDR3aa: CASSDASFQETQYF
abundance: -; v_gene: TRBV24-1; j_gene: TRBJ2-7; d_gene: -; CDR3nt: TGTGCCACCAGTGACGGGGGTTTGGTCGAGCAGTACTTC; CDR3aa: CATSDGGLVEQYF
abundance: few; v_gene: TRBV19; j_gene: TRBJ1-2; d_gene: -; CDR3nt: TGTGCCAGTCATAAGCCAGAGGAAAACTATGGCTACACCTTC; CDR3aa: CASHKPEENYGYTF
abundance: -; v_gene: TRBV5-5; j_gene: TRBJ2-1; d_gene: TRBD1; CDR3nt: TGTGCCAGCAGCTTGTTTACAGGGGGGACGAATGAGCAGTTCTTC; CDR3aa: CASSLFTGGTNEQFF
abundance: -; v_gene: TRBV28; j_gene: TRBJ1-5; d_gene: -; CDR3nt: TGTGCCAGCAGTTCCCCCACGGGCAATCAGCCCCAGCATTTT; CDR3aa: CASSSPTGNQPQHF
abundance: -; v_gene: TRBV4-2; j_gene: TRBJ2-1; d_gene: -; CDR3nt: TGTGCCAGCAGCCTTGGGACTTCCTACAATGAGCAGTTCTTC; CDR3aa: CASSLGTSYNEQFF
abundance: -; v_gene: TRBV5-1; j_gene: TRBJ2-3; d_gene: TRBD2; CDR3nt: TGCGCCAGCAGCTTGGGTACTAGCGGGGGGGCCTTAGATACGCAGTATTTT; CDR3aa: CASSLGTSGGALDTQYF
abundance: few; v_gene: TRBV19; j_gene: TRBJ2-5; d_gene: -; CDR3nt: TGTGCCAGTAGTACTGCGCAGGGGTGGGGGACCCAGTACTTC; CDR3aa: CASSTAQGWGTQYF
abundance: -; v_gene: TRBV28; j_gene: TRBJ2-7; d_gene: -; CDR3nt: TGTGCCAGCAGTTTCCAGGGTAGCTCCTACGAGCAGTACTTC; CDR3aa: CASSFQGSSYEQYF
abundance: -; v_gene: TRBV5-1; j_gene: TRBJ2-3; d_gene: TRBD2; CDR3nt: TGCGCCAGCAGCTTGAAACTAGCGGGAGTAGTCACAGATACGCAGTATTTT; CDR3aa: CASSLKLAGVVTDTQYF
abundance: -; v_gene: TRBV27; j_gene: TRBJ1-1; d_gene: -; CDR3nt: TGTGCCAGCAGTCCTCGGCGGGGGGTCAACACTGAAGCTTTCTTT; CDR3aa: CASSPRRGVNTEAFF
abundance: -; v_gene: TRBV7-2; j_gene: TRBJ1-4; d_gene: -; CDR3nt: TGTGCCAGCAGGGCGCCAGGGGTGGGAGAAAAACTGTTTTTT; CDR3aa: CASRAPGVGEKLFF
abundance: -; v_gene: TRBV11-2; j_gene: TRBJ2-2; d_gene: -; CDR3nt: TGTGCCAGCAGCTTAGATTACCAGTCCGGGGAGCTGTTTTTT; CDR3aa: CASSLDYQSGELFF
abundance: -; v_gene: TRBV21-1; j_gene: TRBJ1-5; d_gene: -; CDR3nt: TGTGCCAGCAGAATCTGTCCGAACCCCCCGGGACTAAGCAATCAGCCCCAGCATTTT; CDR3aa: CASRICPNPPGLSNQPQHF
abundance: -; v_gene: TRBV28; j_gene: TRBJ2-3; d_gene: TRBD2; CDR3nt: TGTGCCAGCAGTTCGGGACTAGCGGGAGGCACAGATACGCAGTATTTT; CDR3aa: CASSSGLAGGTDTQYF
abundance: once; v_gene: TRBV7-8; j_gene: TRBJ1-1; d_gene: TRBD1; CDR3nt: TGTGCCAGCAGCTTAGTAGGACAGGGAAACACTGAAGCTTTCTTT; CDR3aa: CASSLVGQGNTEAFF
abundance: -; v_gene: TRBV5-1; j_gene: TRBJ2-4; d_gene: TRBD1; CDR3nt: TGCGCCAGCAATGCCGGGACAGGGGGTCCCCTTTTAGCCAAAAACATTCAGTACTTC; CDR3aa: CASNAGTGGPLLAKNIQYF
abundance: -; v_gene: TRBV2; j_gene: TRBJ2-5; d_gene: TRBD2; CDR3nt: TGTGCCAGCACCCGGACTAGCCAAAAAGAGACCCAGTACTTC; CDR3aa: CASTRTSQKETQYF
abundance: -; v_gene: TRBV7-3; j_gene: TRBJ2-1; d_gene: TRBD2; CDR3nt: TGTGCCAGCAGCTTAACGGGAGCGGGAGGGAGGGACAATGAGCAGTTCTTC; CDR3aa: CASSLTGAGGRDNEQFF
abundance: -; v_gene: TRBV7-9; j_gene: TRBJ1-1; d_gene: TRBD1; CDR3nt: TGTGCCAGCAGCAAAGCAGGGGGCGGGAACACTGAAGCTTTCTTT; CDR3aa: CASSKAGGGNTEAFF
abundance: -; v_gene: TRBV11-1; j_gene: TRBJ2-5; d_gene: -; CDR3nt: TGTGCCAGCAGCTTAGACTACCCCGAGGCCCAGTACTTC; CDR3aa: CASSLDYPEAQYF
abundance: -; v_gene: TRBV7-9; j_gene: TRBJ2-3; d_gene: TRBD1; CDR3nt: TGTGCCAGCAGCCGCGACAGGGGGCCCGGAGATACGCAGTATTTT; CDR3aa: CASSRDRGPGDTQYF
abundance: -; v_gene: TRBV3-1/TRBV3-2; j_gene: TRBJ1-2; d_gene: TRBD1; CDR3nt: TGTGCCAGCAGTCTAGGGACAGGGGGCCCCCACGGCTACACCTTC; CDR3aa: CASSLGTGGPHGYTF
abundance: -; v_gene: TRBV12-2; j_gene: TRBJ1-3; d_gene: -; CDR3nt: TGTGCAGGGGGGGGCACCATATATTTT; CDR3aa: CAGGGTIYF
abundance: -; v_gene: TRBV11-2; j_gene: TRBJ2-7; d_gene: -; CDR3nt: TGTGCCAGCAGCTTAGCACTGGACACCTACGAGCAGTACTTC; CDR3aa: CASSLALDTYEQYF
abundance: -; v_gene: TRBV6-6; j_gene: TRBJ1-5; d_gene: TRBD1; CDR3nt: TGTGCCAGTCAGACAGGGGCCAGTAGGGGCAATCAGCCCCAGCATTTT; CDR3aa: CASQTGASRGNQPQHF
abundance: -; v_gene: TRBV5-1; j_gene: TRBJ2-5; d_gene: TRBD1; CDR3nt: TGCGCCAGCAGCCTGGGACAGGGGGCGCGGGCTAGCGGGCTGGCCCAGTACTTC; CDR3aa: CASSLGQGARASGLAQYF
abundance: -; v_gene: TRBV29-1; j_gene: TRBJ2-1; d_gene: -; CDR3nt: TGCAGCGTTGAAGGTCAGAAGCGGCTCTACAATGAGCAGTTCTTC; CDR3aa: CSVEGQKRLYNEQFF
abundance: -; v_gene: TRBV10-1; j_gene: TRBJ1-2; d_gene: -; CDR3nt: TGCGCCAGCTGGACGCACAGGCCAACATATGGCTACACCTTC; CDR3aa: CASWTHRPTYGYTF
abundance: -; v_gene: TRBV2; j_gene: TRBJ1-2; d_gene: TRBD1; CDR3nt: TGTGCCAGCAGTGCAACAGGGGCCCATGGCTACACCTTC; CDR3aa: CASSATGAHGYTF
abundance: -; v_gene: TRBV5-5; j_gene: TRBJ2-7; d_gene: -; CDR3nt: TGTGCCAGCAGCTTCACAGGGTCCGAGCAGTACTTC; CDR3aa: CASSFTGSEQYF
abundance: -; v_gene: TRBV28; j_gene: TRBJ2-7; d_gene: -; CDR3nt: TGTGCCAGCAGGTCCGGACAGTACGAGCAGTACTTC; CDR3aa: CASRSGQYEQYF
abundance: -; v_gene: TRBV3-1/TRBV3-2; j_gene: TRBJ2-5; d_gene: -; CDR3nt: TGTGCCAGCACCGAGGGGTCCCCCGCGGGGGCGGGGATGGGGAGAGAGACCCAGTACTTC; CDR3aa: CASTEGSPAGAGMGRETQYF
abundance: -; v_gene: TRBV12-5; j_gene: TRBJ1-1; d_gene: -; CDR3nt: TGTGCTAGTGCGGGACTCACGAACACTGAAGCTTTCTTT; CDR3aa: CASAGLTNTEAFF
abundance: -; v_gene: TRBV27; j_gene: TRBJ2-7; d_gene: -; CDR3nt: TGTGCCAGCAGTCGAACAGGGTTCTACGAGCAGTACTTC; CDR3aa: CASSRTGFYEQYF
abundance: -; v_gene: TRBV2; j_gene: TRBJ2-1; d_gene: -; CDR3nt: TGTGCCAGCAGTGATGGGGAGGCGCACAGCTCCTACAATGAGCAGTTCTTC; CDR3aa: CASSDGEAHSSYNEQFF
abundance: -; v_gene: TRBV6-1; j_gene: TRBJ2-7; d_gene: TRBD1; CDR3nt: TGTGCCAGCAGTGAAGCCGGAACAGGGGGCATCTACGAGCAGTACTTC; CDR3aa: CASSEAGTGGIYEQYF
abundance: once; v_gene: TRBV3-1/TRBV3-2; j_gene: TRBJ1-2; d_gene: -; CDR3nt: TGTGCCAGCAGCCTACAGGGTGGCTATGGCTACACCTTC; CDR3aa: CASSLQGGYGYTF